The clone carrying this T cell receptor (beta chain) was observed many times. No antigen is known for it. One junction end does not reproduce the germline sequence, and a read error may be involved. The CDR3 is 15 residues long. Germline values: CDR1 MGHDK, CDR2 SYGVNS. The data stem from a study of T-cell reconstitution after alpha-beta-depleted transplantation in children. General observations from the study: Counts and diversity of T cells one year after transplant came mostly from newly produced T cells.

Unique molecular identifiers featured in how the TCRbeta library was prepared. MiXCR, applied by TCRdb to the PCR reads, yields one record per CDR3 protein. There are just under 250,000 distinct CDR3 sequences in the sample; 20% to 30% occur only once, and more than 2% lies in the top ten. The input for sequencing was PBMCs, taken before TCRalphabeta/CD19-depleted stem cell transplant. V gene TRBV25-1 combines with J gene TRBJ2-1; D might be TRBD1 (6 bases). This sequence was found in a girl aged 2-10 years with Fanconi anemia, due to receive a stem cell transplant. The CDR3 sequence is CASSDLQGYWNEQFF. The CDR3, as DNA: TGTGCAAGCAGTGATTTGCAGGGGTATTGGAATGAGCAGTTCTTC. Using reference TRBV25-1 and TRBJ2-1 for the parts outside the CDR3, the full variable domain is EADIYQTPRYLVIGTGKKITLECSQTMGHDKMYWYQQDPGMELHLIHYSYGVNSTEKGDLSSESTVSRIRTEHFPLTLESARPSHTSQYLCASSDLQGYWNEQFFGPGTRLTVL.